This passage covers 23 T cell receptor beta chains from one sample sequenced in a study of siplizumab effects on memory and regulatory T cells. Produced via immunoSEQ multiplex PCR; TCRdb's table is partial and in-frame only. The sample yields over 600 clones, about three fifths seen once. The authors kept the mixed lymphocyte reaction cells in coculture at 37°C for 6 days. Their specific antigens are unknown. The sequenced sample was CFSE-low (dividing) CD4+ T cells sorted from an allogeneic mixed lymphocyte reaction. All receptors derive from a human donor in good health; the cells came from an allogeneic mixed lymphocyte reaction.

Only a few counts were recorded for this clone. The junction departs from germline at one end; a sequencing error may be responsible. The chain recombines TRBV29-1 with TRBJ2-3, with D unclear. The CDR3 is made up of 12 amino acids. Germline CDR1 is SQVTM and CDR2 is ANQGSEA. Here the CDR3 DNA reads TGCAGCGCTGAACTTAGCACAGATACGCAGTATTTT. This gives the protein CSAELSTDTQYF.

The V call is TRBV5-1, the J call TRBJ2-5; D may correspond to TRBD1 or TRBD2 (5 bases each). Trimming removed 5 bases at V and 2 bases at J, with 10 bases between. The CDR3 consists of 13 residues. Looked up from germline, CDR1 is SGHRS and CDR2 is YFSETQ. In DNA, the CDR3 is TGCGCCAGCAGTCAGTGGGGGCAAGAGACCCAGTACTTC. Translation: CASSQWGQETQYF.

The CDR3 DNA sequence: TGTGCCATCAGTGAGTCGGGTGAAGCTTTCTTT. Protein: CAISESGEAFF. J is TRBJ1-1 and V is TRBV10-3; D remains ambiguous. The V and J ends lost 0 bases and 7 bases respectively, with 3 bases between them. Germline-derived CDR1 and CDR2 are ENHRY and SYGVKD. This CDR3 region has 11 residues.

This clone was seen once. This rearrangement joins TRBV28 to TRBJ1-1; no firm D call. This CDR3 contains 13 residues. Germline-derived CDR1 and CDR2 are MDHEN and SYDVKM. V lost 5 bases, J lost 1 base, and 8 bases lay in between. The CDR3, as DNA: TGTGCCAGCAGTGTACAAACGAACACTGAAGCTTTCTTT. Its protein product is CASSVQTNTEAFF.

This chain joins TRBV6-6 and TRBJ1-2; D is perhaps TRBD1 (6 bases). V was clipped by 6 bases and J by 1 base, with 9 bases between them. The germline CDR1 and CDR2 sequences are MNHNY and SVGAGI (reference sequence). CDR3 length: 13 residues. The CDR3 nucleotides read TGTGCCAGCAGACCCAGGGGTAACTATGGCTACACCTTC. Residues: CASRPRGNYGYTF.

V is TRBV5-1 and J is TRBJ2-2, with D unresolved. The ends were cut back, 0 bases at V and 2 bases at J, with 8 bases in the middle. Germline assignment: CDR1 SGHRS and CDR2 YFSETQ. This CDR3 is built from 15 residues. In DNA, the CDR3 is TGCGCCAGCAGCTTGGTGGTCGGAAACACCGGGGAGCTGTTTTTT. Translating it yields CASSLVVGNTGELFF.

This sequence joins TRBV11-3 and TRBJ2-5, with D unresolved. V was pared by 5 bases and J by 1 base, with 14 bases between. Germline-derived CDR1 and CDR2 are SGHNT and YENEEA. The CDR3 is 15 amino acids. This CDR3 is CASSLGSWSQETQYF. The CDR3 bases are TGTGCCAGCAGCCTAGGGTCCTGGAGCCAAGAGACCCAGTACTTC.

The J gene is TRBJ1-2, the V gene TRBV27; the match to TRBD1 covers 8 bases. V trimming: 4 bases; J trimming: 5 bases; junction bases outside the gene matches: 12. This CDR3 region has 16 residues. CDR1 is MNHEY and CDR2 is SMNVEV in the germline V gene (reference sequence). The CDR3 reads CASSYLPTTGVYGYTF. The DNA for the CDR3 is TGTGCCAGCAGTTACTTACCCACGACAGGGGTGTATGGCTACACCTTC.

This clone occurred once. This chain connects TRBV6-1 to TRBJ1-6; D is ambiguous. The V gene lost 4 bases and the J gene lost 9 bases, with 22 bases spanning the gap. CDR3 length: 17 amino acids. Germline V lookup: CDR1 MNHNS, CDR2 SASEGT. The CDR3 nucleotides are TGTGCCAGCAGTGGGCTAAGTCTTGGGTCCGTCCTTTCACCCCTCCACTTT. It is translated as CASSGLSLGSVLSPLHF.

The CDR3 loop reads CASPGGGGPYEQYF. The CDR3 bases are TGTGCCAGCCCGGGGGGGGGCGGCCCTTACGAGCAGTACTTC. The V and J genes are TRBV6-4 and TRBJ2-7, with TRBD2 matching over 8 bases. V gave up 8 bases and J gave up 4 bases; unmatched junction bases: 10. The V gene's germline CDR1 is MRHNA and CDR2 SNTAGT. CDR3 size: 14 residues.

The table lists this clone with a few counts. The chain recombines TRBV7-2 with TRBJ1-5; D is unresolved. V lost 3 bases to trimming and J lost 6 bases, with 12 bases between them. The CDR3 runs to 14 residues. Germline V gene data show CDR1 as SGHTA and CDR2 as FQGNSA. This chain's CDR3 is CASSFVEKVQPQHF. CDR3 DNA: TGTGCCAGCAGCTTTGTTGAGAAGGTTCAGCCCCAGCATTTT.

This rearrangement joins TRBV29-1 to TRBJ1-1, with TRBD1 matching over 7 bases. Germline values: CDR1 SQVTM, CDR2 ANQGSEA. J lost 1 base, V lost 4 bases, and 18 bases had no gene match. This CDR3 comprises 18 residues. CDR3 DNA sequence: TGCAGCGTTGGACAGGGAGCTCCGACTCGGGTGACGAACACTGAAGCTTTCTTT. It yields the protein CSVGQGAPTRVTNTEAFF. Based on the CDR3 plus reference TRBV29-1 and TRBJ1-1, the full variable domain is SAVISQKPSRDICQRGTSLTIQCQVDSQVTMMFWYRQQPGQSLTLIATANQGSEATYESGFVIDKFPISRPNLTFSTLTVSNMSPEDSSIYLCSVGQGAPTRVTNTEAFFGQGTRLTVV.

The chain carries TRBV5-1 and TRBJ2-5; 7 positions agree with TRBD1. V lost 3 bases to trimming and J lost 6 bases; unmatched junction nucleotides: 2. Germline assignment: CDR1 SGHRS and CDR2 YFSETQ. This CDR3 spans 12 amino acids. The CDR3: CASSSTGKTQYF. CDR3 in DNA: TGCGCCAGCAGCTCGACAGGGAAGACCCAGTACTTC.

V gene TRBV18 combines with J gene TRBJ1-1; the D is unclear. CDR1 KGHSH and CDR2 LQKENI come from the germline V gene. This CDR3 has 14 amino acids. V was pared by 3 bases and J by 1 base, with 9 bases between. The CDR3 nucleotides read TGTGCCAGCTCACCGCGGCAGACGAACACTGAAGCTTTCTTT. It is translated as CASSPRQTNTEAFF.

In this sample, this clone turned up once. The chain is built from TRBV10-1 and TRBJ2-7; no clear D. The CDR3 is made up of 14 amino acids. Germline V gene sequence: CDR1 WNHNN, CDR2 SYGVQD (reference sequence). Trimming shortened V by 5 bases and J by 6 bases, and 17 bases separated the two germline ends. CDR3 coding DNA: TGCGCCAGCAGTCTCTCGCCGGAGATTGGCGAGCAGTACTTC. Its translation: CASSLSPEIGEQYF.

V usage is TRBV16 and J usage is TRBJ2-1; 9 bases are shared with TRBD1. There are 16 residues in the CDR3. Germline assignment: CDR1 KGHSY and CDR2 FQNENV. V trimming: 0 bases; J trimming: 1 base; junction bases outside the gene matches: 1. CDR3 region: CASSQSGTGSYNEQFF. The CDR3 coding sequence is TGTGCCAGCAGCCAATCGGGGACAGGGTCCTACAATGAGCAGTTCTTC.

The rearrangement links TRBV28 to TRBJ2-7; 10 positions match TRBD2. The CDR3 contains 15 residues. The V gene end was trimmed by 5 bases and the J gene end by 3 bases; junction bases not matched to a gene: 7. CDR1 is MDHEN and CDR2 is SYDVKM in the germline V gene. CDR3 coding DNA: TGTGCCAGCAGTCAAGCTAGCGGGGGCCACTACGAGCAGTACTTC. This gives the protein CASSQASGGHYEQYF.

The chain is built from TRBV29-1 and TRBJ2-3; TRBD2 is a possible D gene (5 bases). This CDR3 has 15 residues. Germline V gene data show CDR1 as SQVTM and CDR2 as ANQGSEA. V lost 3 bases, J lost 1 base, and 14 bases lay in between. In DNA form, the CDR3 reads TGCAGCGTTGAGGCCGGCGGGCTCGGCACAGATACGCAGTATTTT. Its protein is CSVEAGGLGTDTQYF.

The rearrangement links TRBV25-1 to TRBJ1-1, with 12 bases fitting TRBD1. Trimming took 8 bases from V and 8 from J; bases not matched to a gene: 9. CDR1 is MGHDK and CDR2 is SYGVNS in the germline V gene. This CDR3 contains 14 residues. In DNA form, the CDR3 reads TGTGCCAGCCGCACCGGGACAGGGGGCTCCGAAGCTTTCTTT. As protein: CASRTGTGGSEAFF.

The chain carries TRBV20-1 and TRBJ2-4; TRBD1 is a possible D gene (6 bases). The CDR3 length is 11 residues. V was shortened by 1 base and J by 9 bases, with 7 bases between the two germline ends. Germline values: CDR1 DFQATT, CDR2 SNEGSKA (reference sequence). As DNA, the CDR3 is TGCAGTGCTAGAGGAGGGGGCATTCAGTACTTC. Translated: CSARGGGIQYF.

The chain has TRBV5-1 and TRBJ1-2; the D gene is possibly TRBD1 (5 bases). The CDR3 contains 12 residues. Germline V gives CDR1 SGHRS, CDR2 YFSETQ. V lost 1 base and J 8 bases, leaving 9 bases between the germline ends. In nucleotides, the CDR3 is TGCGCCAGCAGCTTGTGGGGGGAAGGCTACACCTTC. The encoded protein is CASSLWGEGYTF.

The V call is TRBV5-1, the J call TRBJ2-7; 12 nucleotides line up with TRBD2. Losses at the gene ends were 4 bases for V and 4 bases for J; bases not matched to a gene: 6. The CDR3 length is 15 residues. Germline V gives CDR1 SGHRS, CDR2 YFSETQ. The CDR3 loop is CASSALAGGPYEQYF. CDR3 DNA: TGCGCCAGCAGCGCCCTAGCGGGAGGGCCTTACGAGCAGTACTTC. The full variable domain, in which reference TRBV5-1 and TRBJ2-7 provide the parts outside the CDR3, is KAGVTQTPRYLIKTRGQQVTLSCSPISGHRSVSWYQQTPGQGLQFLFEYFSETQRNKGNFPGRFSGRQFSNSRSEMNVSTLELGDSALYLCASSALAGGPYEQYFGPGTRLTVT.

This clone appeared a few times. Here the CDR3 DNA reads TGTGCCAGCAGTCGACAGGGGGCAGGTAGGGCCAACGTCCTGACTTTC. Translating it yields CASSRQGAGRANVLTF. The V gene is TRBV9, the J gene TRBJ2-6; TRBD1 agrees at 10 bases. The CDR3 extends over 16 amino acids. V was pared by 5 bases and J by 5 bases, with 7 bases of the junction left unmatched. Germline assignment: CDR1 SGDLS and CDR2 YYNGEE.